This T cell receptor (beta chain) was captured by sequencing in a study of cytomegalovirus exposure and HLA in healthy donors. Study context: A previous analysis identified fewer than 130 million unique TCR beta sequences derived from about 180 million T cells.

The PCR had 60 Vbeta and 13 Jbeta primers. Using immunoSEQ multiplex PCR, the repertoire was profiled, and TCRdb retains in-frame clones only, with some absent. The data hold 150,000 or so clones, with 70% to 80% observed a single time. Study outcomes and limitations: The productive fraction for most TCR beta V segments was about 90% or about 30% in an earlier analysis. Because they were indistinguishable, some V segments, including TRBV6-2 and TRBV6-3, were excluded. As confirmed in vitro, three CMV-associated chains were specific for CMV antigens.

A note on this clone: Antigen specificity is unknown.

The V gene lost 2 bases and the J gene lost 5 bases, with 10 bases spanning the gap. The germline gives CDR1 MNHEY, CDR2 SMNVEV (reference sequence). The CDR3 loop spans 14 amino acids. The chain uses TRBV27 and TRBJ1-5; the D gene is possibly TRBD1 (5 bases). This TCR came from a man in his thirties or forties in good health and CMV-seropositive. Sequencing was performed on PBMCs. The CDR3: CASSLGWGDQPQHF. The CDR3 DNA reads as TGTGCCAGCAGTTTAGGGTGGGGGGATCAGCCCCAGCATTTT.